This T cell receptor beta chain derives from a study of shared clonotypes between healthy human individuals. Study results and caveats: Rarefaction demonstrated incomplete sorted-subset sequencing despite large depth. Naive subsets, compared against memory subsets, generally had larger estimated richness values.

Naive-designated CD8 cells lacked CD45RO, were positively enriched for CCR7, and omitted terminally differentiated effector memory CD45RA+ cells. Nashville, Tennessee was home to all donors, each a Caucasian adult. With regard to this clone: Its antigen is as yet unknown.

CDR1 is SGDLS and CDR2 is YYNGEE in the germline V gene. The length of the CDR3 is 18 residues. Trimming cost V 0 bases and J 1 base, with 19 bases left between them. Researchers divided each subset's genomic DNA evenly across several immunoSEQ plates. The assay was immunoSEQ multiplex PCR, and TCRdb's table has in-frame clones only and misses some. In the table there are millions of clones, approximately 94% of which are singletons. Material for sequencing was naive CD8+ T cells from PBMCs. The J gene is TRBJ1-2, the V gene TRBV9, with D hard to call. This TCR derives from a man between 18 and 29 years old in good health. Some clones in this sample may be carry-over from other donors' samples. CDR3 coding DNA: TGTGCCAGCAGCGTAGAGGTGGAAATGAGACGGTTTAACTATGGCTACACCTTC. It is translated as CASSVEVEMRRFNYGYTF.